The 13 T cell receptor beta chains below come from one sample, sequenced in a study of early T cells in non-severe SARS-CoV-2 infection (dated by TCRdb to the early 2020s). Libraries were prepared through 5' RACE. The sequencer listed for this sample is NextSeq 500. TCRdb trimmed the raw reads at Q25, called clones with MiXCR and kept productive beta chains. Rows matching on CDR3 protein sequence are summarized as one entry with the most common DNA and genes. The sample has 35,000 to 45,000 distinct CDR3 sequences on record, about 5.9% of them singletons. Approximately 7.5% of the sample lies in the top ten. Specimen: whole blood, collected at baseline. The source is an adult who was a healthcare worker with PCR-confirmed SARS-CoV-2 infection or an uninfected control (not recorded which).

In its sample, this clonotype was seen many times. The gene calls are TRBV6-5 and TRBJ1-5; 7 bases fit TRBD1. CDR3 length equals 15 residues. V was pared by 0 bases and J by 3 bases, with 2 bases of the junction left unmatched. Germline V gene lookup returns CDR1 MNHEY and CDR2 SVGAGI. For the CDR3, the DNA is TGTGCCAGCAGTTACTCAAGGGGGCCCAATCAGCCCCAGCATTTT. Protein sequence: CASSYSRGPNQPQHF.

The chain joins TRBV6-5 to TRBJ2-4; D is ambiguous. The CDR3 length is 11 residues. Trimming removed 0 bases from V and 14 bases from J, with 8 bases in between. Looked up from germline, CDR1 is MNHEY and CDR2 is SVGAGI. The CDR3 DNA reads TGTGCCAGCAGTTACTCGGGTAGGGAGTACTTC. Amino acids: CASSYSGREYF.

This clonotype rates as medium-sized. This chain uses TRBV20-1 with TRBJ2-3, with D tentatively TRBD1 (6 bases). The V gene's germline CDR1 is DFQATT and CDR2 SNEGSKA (reference sequence). The CDR3 consists of 15 residues. Trimming removed 5 bases from V and 1 base from J, with 16 bases in between. This CDR3 reads CSALGWGQRTDTQYF. CDR3 nucleotide sequence: TGCAGTGCTTTGGGCTGGGGGCAGCGCACAGATACGCAGTATTTT.

The chain is built from TRBV4-1 and TRBJ1-1; the D gene is possibly TRBD1 (6 bases). Trimming left V 0 bases short and J 3 bases short, with 20 bases between. Germline lookup yields CDR1 MGHRA and CDR2 YSYEKL. The CDR3 is 18 residues long. CDR3 coding DNA: TGCGCCAGCAGCCAAGAGGGTTTCCGGGGGCGAAAAGACACTGAAGCTTTCTTT. Encoded protein: CASSQEGFRGRKDTEAFF.

This clonotype has at least ten counts. The V call is TRBV10-3, the J call TRBJ2-7, with 9 bases matching TRBD1. This CDR3 has 14 amino acids. Germline trimming cut 0 bases from V and 3 bases from J; bases unmatched to any gene: 0. Germline-derived CDR1 and CDR2 are ENHRY and SYGVKD. The CDR3 sequence: CAISESTGGYEQYF. The CDR3 DNA reads as TGTGCCATCAGTGAGTCGACAGGGGGCTACGAGCAGTACTTC.

This clonotype was observed at least ten times. The chain joins TRBV19 to TRBJ1-1, with 7 bases identical to TRBD1. Germline-derived CDR1 and CDR2 are LNHDA and SQIVND (reference sequence). This CDR3 contains 14 residues. Trimming removed 6 bases from V and 5 bases from J; junction bases left unmatched: 9. The DNA for the CDR3 is TGTGCCAGTAGGCACAGGGGCGAGGCGACTGAAGCTTTCTTT. It is translated as CASRHRGEATEAFF.

This clonotype was detected only a few times. The chain is built from TRBV24-1 and TRBJ1-1, with D perhaps TRBD1 (5 bases). Germline loops: CDR1 KGHDR, CDR2 SFDVKD. The CDR3 is made up of 14 amino acids. V dropped 7 bases and J dropped 4 bases, with 15 bases sitting between them. The CDR3 DNA reads TGTGCCACCAGAGGTTCGGGGGTGGGCACTGAAGCTTTCTTT. It is translated as CATRGSGVGTEAFF.

Ten or more counts support this clonotype. This sequence joins TRBV20-1 and TRBJ1-2; no firm D call. The germline V gene has CDR1 DFQATT and CDR2 SNEGSKA (reference sequence). The CDR3 has 14 amino acids. The V gene lost 0 bases and the J gene lost 5 bases, with 13 bases spanning the gap. DNA of the CDR3: TGCAGTGCTAGAGATCTAGGTCGCGGATATGGCTACACCTTC. It codes for CSARDLGRGYGYTF.

The chain combines TRBV20-1 with TRBJ2-5; 8 bases are shared with TRBD1. Germline-derived CDR1 and CDR2 are DFQATT and SNEGSKA (reference sequence). This CDR3 region has 13 residues. The V gene end was trimmed by 4 bases and the J gene end by 5 bases; junction bases not matched to a gene: 6. CDR3 bases: TGCAGTGCTATCCAGGGGGCGCGTGAGACCCAGTACTTC. It translates to CSAIQGARETQYF.

The chain employs TRBV5-5 and TRBJ1-2, with TRBD1 matching over 8 bases. Germline V gene sequence: CDR1 SGHKS, CDR2 YYEKEE (reference sequence). This CDR3 is built from 14 residues. The J segment lost 4 bases and the V segment lost 4 bases, leaving 6 bases of the junction unmatched. Here the CDR3 DNA reads TGTGCCAGCAGCGTCGACAGGGGTATCTATGGCTACACCTTC. It specifies CASSVDRGIYGYTF.

This clonotype was counted between two and nine times. The chain has TRBV7-2 and TRBJ1-1, with D hard to call. The CDR3 extends over 15 amino acids. Trimming cost V 2 bases and J 6 bases, with 16 bases left between them. Looked up from germline, CDR1 is SGHTA and CDR2 is FQGNSA. The CDR3 spells CASSLLGPLIPEAFF. The DNA for the CDR3 is TGTGCCAGCAGCTTACTTGGACCGCTGATCCCTGAAGCTTTCTTT.

This clonotype was observed many times. The CDR3 region is CASSLTGAYNEQFF. For the CDR3, the DNA is TGTGCCAGCAGTTTGACAGGGGCGTACAATGAGCAGTTCTTC. J is TRBJ2-1 and V is TRBV12-3 or TRBV12-4; 8 bases line up with TRBD1. The CDR3 sequence is 14 residues long. V lost 3 bases and J lost 4; bases outside the gene matches: 2.

This clonotype has at least ten counts. The chain uses TRBV7-2 and TRBJ1-3; 7 bases are a match to TRBD1. Germline V lookup: CDR1 SGHTA, CDR2 FQGNSA. The CDR3 length is 15 residues. With V trimmed by 5 bases and J by 0 bases, 4 bases remained unmatched. CDR3 loop: CASSTRDSSGNTIYF. CDR3 DNA: TGTGCCAGCAGCACCAGGGACAGCTCTGGAAACACCATATATTTT.